Below, 20 T cell receptor beta chains from the same sample are listed, as sequenced in a study of cytomegalovirus exposure and HLA in healthy donors. The PCR had 60 Vbeta and 13 Jbeta primers. Generated by immunoSEQ multiplex PCR, the TCRdb table keeps only in-frame clones and is missing some. This table holds about 160,000 clones, approximately 86% found once. Sequenced input: PBMCs. These receptors all stem from a woman under 30 in good health and CMV-seronegative.

This chain links TRBV4-1 with TRBJ1-3; D perhaps matches TRBD1 (6 bases). CDR3 length: 16 amino acids. Germline V gives CDR1 MGHRA, CDR2 YSYEKL. V lost 3 bases, J lost 6 bases, and 18 bases lay in between. The DNA of the CDR3 is TGCGCCAGCAGCCAGGCACCACAGGGAATGGAAAACACCATATATTTT. This translates into CASSQAPQGMENTIYF.

The chain uses TRBV28 and TRBJ1-3; TRBD1 aligns across 7 bases. The V gene's germline CDR1 is MDHEN and CDR2 SYDVKM. The CDR3 is 19 amino acids. Trimming took 6 bases from V and 0 from J; bases not matched to a gene: 17. CDR3 coding DNA: TGTGCCAGCAGCTTCTCAACGGGGACAGCGGGCTTCTCTGGAAACACCATATATTTT. It encodes CASSFSTGTAGFSGNTIYF. The full variable domain, with the rest looked up from reference TRBV28 and TRBJ1-3, is DVKVTQSSRYLVKRTGEKVFLECVQDMDHENMFWYRQDPGLGLRLIYFSYDVKMKEKGDIPEGYSVSREKKERFSLILESASTNQTSMYLCASSFSTGTAGFSGNTIYFGEGSWLTVV.

The chain is built from TRBV1 and TRBJ1-2. TRBV1 is classified as a pseudogene. The CDR3 runs to 16 residues. In DNA form, the CDR3 reads TGCACCAGCAGCCAAGATCGGGGGGGCTTCGAATATGGCTACACCTTC. This sequence encodes CTSSQDRGGFEYGYTF.

V is TRBV9 and J is TRBJ1-2; the match to TRBD1 covers 7 bases. The ends lost 7 bases at V and 8 bases at J; junction bases unmatched: 11. The CDR3 contains 13 residues. Germline V gene data show CDR1 as SGDLS and CDR2 as YYNGEE. As DNA, the CDR3 is TGTGCCAGCTCCGAAGACAGGGTCGAGGGCTACACCTTC. Translated: CASSEDRVEGYTF.

This rearrangement joins TRBV18 to TRBJ1-5; the match to TRBD1 covers 11 bases. CDR3 length: 15 residues. Looked up from germline, CDR1 is KGHSH and CDR2 is LQKENI. The V and J ends lost 4 bases and 6 bases, in that order; junction bases with no gene match: 5. The CDR3 spells CASSRGQGASQPQHF. CDR3 coding DNA: TGTGCCAGCTCACGCGGACAGGGGGCCAGTCAGCCCCAGCATTTT.

The chain links TRBV19 to TRBJ1-2; 9 bases are a match to TRBD1. The germline V gene encodes CDR1 LNHDA and CDR2 SQIVND (reference sequence). The CDR3 spans 15 residues. V was pared by 5 bases and J by 3 bases, with 7 bases of the junction left unmatched. The CDR3 protein is CASSPGQGRYYGYTF. For the CDR3, the DNA is TGTGCCAGTAGTCCCGGACAGGGGAGGTACTATGGCTACACCTTC. Full variable domain (rest looked up from reference TRBV19 and TRBJ1-2): DGGITQSPKYLFRKEGQNVTLSCEQNLNHDAMYWYRQDPGQGLRLIYYSQIVNDFQKGDIAEGYSVSREKKESFPLTVTSAQKNPTAFYLCASSPGQGRYYGYTFGSGTRLTVV.

Points on this clone: At one boundary the junction diverges from the germline segment, which might be a read error. CDR3 residues: CASSPNIEAFF. The CDR3, as DNA: TGTGCCAGCAGCCCAAACATTGAAGCTTTCTTT. The V gene is TRBV7-9, the J gene TRBJ1-1; D unclear. CDR1 SEHNR and CDR2 FQNEAQ come from the germline V gene (reference sequence). CDR3 length equals 11 residues.

This clone was counted a few times. This sequence joins TRBV18 and TRBJ2-7; 7 bases are shared with TRBD2. CDR3 size: 14 residues. Germline V gene data show CDR1 as KGHSH and CDR2 as LQKENI. V lost 6 bases to trimming and J lost 3 bases; unmatched junction nucleotides: 8. For the CDR3, the DNA is TGTGCCAGCTCCCTCCGTGCGGGGGACTACGAGCAGTACTTC. Residues: CASSLRAGDYEQYF.

The rearrangement links TRBV19 to TRBJ2-3; 10 positions agree with TRBD1. Trimming cost V 5 bases and J 2 bases; bases outside gene matches: 7. The CDR3 has 16 residues. Germline assignment: CDR1 LNHDA and CDR2 SQIVND (reference sequence). As DNA, the CDR3 is TGTGCCAGTAGTCCTCTCGGGACAGGGGTCACAGATACGCAGTATTTT. Residues: CASSPLGTGVTDTQYF.

This clone was recorded a few times. This sequence joins TRBV6-8 and TRBJ2-7; D is undetermined. The germline CDR1 and CDR2 sequences are MNHGY and SAAAGT. The V gene lost 0 bases and the J gene lost 0 bases, with 12 bases spanning the gap. This CDR3 comprises 16 residues. CDR3 protein: CASSYSTYGCSYEQYF. In DNA, the CDR3 is TGTGCCAGCAGTTACTCGACCTACGGGTGCTCCTACGAGCAGTACTTC.

The chain employs TRBV28 and TRBJ1-2, with 7 nucleotides matching TRBD1. Per the germline V gene, CDR1 is MDHEN and CDR2 is SYDVKM. The CDR3 loop spans 16 amino acids. With V trimmed by 3 bases and J by 10 bases, 17 bases remained unmatched. The CDR3 nucleotides are TGTGCCAGCAGTTTTAGTCTAAAGGGGGCAGGCGAGGACTACACCTTC. As protein: CASSFSLKGAGEDYTF.

The chain carries TRBV9 and TRBJ2-7; weak D call: TRBD1 (6 bases). Germline-derived CDR1 and CDR2 are SGDLS and YYNGEE. Trimming took 3 bases from V and 6 from J, leaving 13 bases between them. CDR3 length: 13 residues. CDR3 region: CASSGGRPSEQYF. For the CDR3, the DNA is TGTGCCAGCAGCGGGGGGCGCCCTTCCGAGCAGTACTTC.

CDR3 sequence: CASSSHGGGSGTDTQYF. The DNA of the CDR3 is TGTGCCAGCAGTTCCCATGGGGGCGGCTCGGGCACAGATACGCAGTATTTT. The chain recombines TRBV28 with TRBJ2-3, with a tentative D call TRBD1 (6 bases). Trimming shortened V by 4 bases and J by 1 base, and 18 bases separated the two germline ends. Per germline, CDR1 MDHEN and CDR2 SYDVKM. There are 17 residues in the CDR3.

This clone was recorded only once. The chain joins TRBV28 to TRBJ2-2; 8 positions match TRBD2. The germline gives CDR1 MDHEN, CDR2 SYDVKM. CDR3 length equals 18 residues. V dropped 4 bases and J dropped 3; count of bases not matched to a gene: 13. The CDR3 DNA reads as TGTGCCAGCAGTTCGGCTCCGGGGGGGCTTTCCTACACCGGGGAGCTGTTTTTT. This encodes CASSSAPGGLSYTGELFF.

This clone was counted between two and nine times. The chain couples TRBV6-1 to TRBJ1-1; D is undetermined. The CDR3 totals 15 residues. V shed 1 base and J shed 1 base, with 10 bases lying between them. CDR1 MNHNS and CDR2 SASEGT come from the germline V gene. The CDR3 DNA follows: TGTGCCAGCAGTGAAGTGGGCATTAAGAACACTGAAGCTTTCTTT. Protein: CASSEVGIKNTEAFF.

This rearrangement joins TRBV6-6 to TRBJ2-5; 9 bases match TRBD2. With V trimmed by 7 bases and J by 5 bases, 8 bases remained unmatched. The CDR3 spans 14 residues. Germline assignment: CDR1 MNHNY and CDR2 SVGAGI (reference sequence). The CDR3 bases are TGTGCCAGCACCAGGGGCGGGAGGGCGGAGACCCAGTACTTC. Amino acid sequence: CASTRGGRAETQYF.

The rearrangement links TRBV18 to TRBJ2-1; 9 bases map to TRBD1. Unmatched junction bases numbered 7, after V lost 3 bases and J lost 7 bases. This CDR3 is built from 15 residues. Germline V gene sequence: CDR1 KGHSH, CDR2 LQKENI. The CDR3 nucleotides are TGTGCCAGCTCACCGGGGACAGGGCTGGAGAATGAGCAGTTCTTC. Translated, it gives CASSPGTGLENEQFF.

The V call is TRBV4-1, the J call TRBJ1-2; TRBD1 agrees at 10 bases. This CDR3 has 15 amino acids. Per the germline V gene, CDR1 is MGHRA and CDR2 is YSYEKL. Trimming removed 4 bases from V and 3 bases from J; junction bases left unmatched: 5. This chain's CDR3 is CASSRDRGRDYGYTF. CDR3 in DNA: TGCGCCAGCAGCCGAGACAGGGGGCGCGACTATGGCTACACCTTC.

This rearrangement joins TRBV18 to TRBJ1-6; D may be TRBD1 (6 bases). The CDR3 spans 14 residues. Per the germline V gene, CDR1 is KGHSH and CDR2 is LQKENI. Between the trimmed V and J ends, which lost 3 bases and 6 bases, there was a span of 9 bases. The CDR3 spells CASSPSGVNSPLHF. CDR3 nucleotide sequence: TGTGCCAGCTCACCGTCAGGGGTTAATTCACCCCTCCACTTT.

J is TRBJ2-2 and V is TRBV27; D might be TRBD1 (5 bases). V dropped 4 bases and J dropped 3 bases, with 12 bases sitting between them. The CDR3 runs 15 residues. Germline lookup yields CDR1 MNHEY and CDR2 SMNVEV (reference sequence). CDR3 in amino acids: CASSWSQGYTGELFF. The CDR3 DNA reads as TGTGCCAGCAGTTGGTCTCAGGGTTACACCGGGGAGCTGTTTTTT.